Included here is one T cell receptor beta chain sequence, with context. Its cognate antigen has yet to be identified. Base quality data are lacking; no much larger clone is found one base away. Patients with autoimmune disease history or receiving systemic immunosuppression were excluded from the trial. Peripheral blood for TCR sequencing was collected from all dose cohorts at baseline, on cycle 4 day 1, and on cycle 7 day 1. Samples were obtained from an open-label, multicenter, first-in-human phase I dose-escalation trial of ivuxolimab. The trial enrolled adults with locally advanced or metastatic head and neck squamous cell, hepatocellular, melanoma or renal cell carcinoma. CD4+ and CD8+ T cells were sorted separately from peripheral blood before TCR sequencing. These data belong to a study of OX40 agonist ivuxolimab in advanced cancers. At the level of the whole study: Ivuxolimab, which targeted the costimulatory receptor OX40 (CD134), was an agonistic, fully human IgG2 monoclonal antibody. Intravenous ivuxolimab was administered to patients every 2 weeks at six dose levels: 0.01, 0.1, 0.3, 1.5, 3 and 10 mg/kg. Of the roughly 50 dose-escalation patients, hepatocellular carcinoma was present in about 20, melanoma in approximately 15, renal cell carcinoma in 9 and head and neck cancer in 9. The dose-escalation cohort was roughly 83% male with a mean age of approximately 60 years, ranging from roughly 23 to 79. Patients were allowed to have had prior anti-PD-1, anti-PD-L1 or anti-CTLA-4 therapy, and approximately 41% of the dose-escalation patients had previously received checkpoint inhibitors. Partial responses occurred in three dose-escalation patients: two with cutaneous melanoma and one with hepatocellular carcinoma. The point of sequencing TCRbeta in the periphery was to test whether ivuxolimab changed TCR sequence diversity and drove clonal T-cell expansion. The paper covers the monotherapy dose-escalation part of the phase I ivuxolimab trial, which included N ≈ 57 patients. The paper as a whole reports these results and caveats: Clonal expansion of both CD4+ and CD8+ blood T cells was observed from baseline to week 6 at doses 0.1 to 3.0 mg/kg. Which antigens the clonally expanded peripheral T cells were specific for was not determined. Partial responders in the 0.1-3.0 mg/kg groups had among the lowest normalized peripheral clonal expansion, especially among CD8+ T cells. Low levels of normalized T-cell clonal expansion were also shown by some nonresponding patients. On average, CD8+ T cells showed more expanded clones than CD4+ T cells after ivuxolimab.

Genomic DNA was extracted from sorted cells for sequencing of the TCRbeta CDR3 region. The immunoSEQ Assay was used to sequence the TCRbeta CDR3 regions. TCRdb obtained this table from immuneACCESS and retained in-frame rearrangements with V and J assigned. These tables miss some clones; where compared with another copy, unresolved V genes account for less than half of the shortfall, and the remainder is unexplained. The sample table shows 90,000 to 100,000 clones, and roughly four fifths are seen once. The ten top clones hold roughly 1.5% of the sample. The sequencing used CD4+ or CD8+ T cells sorted from blood, collected in a trial of the OX40 agonist ivuxolimab. The clonotype originates from an adult with an advanced solid tumor such as melanoma, head and neck, liver or kidney cancer.

The CDR3 has the sequence CASSLDRLRHYEQYF. The nucleotides are TGTGCCAGCAGTCTCGACAGGTTGCGACACTACGAGCAGTACTTC. Recombination connected TRBV28 to TRBJ2-7, with TRBD1 perhaps the D gene, on 6 matching bases. Spanning cysteine to phenylalanine, the CDR3 consists of 15 amino acids. Of all the DNA, just the CDR3 is kept, 45 bases in frame from base 1. The germline V gene sets CDR1 to MDHEN and CDR2 to SYDVKM. Cut back by 5 bases and 3 bases, the V and J ends lie 17 bases apart.